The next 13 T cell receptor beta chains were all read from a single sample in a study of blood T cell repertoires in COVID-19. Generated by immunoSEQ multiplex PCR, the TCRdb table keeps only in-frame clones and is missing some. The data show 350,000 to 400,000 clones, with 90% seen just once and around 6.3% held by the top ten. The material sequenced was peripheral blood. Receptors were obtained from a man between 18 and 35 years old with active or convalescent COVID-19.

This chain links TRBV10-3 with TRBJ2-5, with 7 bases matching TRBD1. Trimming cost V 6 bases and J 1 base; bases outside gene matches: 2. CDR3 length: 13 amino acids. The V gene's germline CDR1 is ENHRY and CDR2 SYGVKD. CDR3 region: CAIRGQSQETQYF. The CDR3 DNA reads TGTGCCATCAGGGGACAGTCCCAAGAGACCCAGTACTTC.

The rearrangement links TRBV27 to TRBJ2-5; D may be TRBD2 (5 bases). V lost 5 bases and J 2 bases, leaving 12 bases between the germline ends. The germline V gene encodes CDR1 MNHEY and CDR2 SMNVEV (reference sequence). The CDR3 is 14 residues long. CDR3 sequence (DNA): TGTGCCAGCAGTATTCGGACGGGACAAGAGACCCAGTACTTC. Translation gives CASSIRTGQETQYF.

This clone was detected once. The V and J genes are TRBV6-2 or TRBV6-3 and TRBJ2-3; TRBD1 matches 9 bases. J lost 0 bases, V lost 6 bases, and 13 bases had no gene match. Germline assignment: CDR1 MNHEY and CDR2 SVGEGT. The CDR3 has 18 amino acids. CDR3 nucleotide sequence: TGTGCCAGCAGCAAAGCCGGGACAGGGAATCCTAGCACAGATACGCAGTATTTT. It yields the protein CASSKAGTGNPSTDTQYF.

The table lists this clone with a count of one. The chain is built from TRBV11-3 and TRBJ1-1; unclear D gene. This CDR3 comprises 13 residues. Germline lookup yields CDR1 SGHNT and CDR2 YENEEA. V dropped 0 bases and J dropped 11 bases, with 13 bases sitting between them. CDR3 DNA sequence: TGTGCCAGCAGCTTAGATCCACTAAGGGAGGCTTTCTTT. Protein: CASSLDPLREAFF.

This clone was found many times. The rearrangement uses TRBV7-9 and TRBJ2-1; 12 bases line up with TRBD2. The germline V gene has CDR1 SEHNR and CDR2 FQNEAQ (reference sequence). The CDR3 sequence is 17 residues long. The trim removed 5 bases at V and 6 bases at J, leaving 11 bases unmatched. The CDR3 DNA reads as TGTGCCAGCAGCCCTCTCCGGCTAGCGGGGGGGGCCAATGAGCAGTTCTTC. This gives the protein CASSPLRLAGGANEQFF. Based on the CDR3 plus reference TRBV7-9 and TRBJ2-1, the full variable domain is DTGVSQNPRHKITKRGQNVTFRCDPISEHNRLYWYRQTLGQGPEFLTYFQNEAQLEKSRLLSDRFSAERPKGSFSTLEIQRTEQGDSAMYLCASSPLRLAGGANEQFFGPGTRLTVL.

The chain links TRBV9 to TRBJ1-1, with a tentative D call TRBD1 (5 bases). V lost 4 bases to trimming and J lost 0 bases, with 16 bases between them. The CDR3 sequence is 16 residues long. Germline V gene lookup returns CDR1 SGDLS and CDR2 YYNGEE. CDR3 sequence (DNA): TGTGCCAGCAGCCCCGCAGGGATGGGCATGAACACTGAAGCTTTCTTT. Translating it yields CASSPAGMGMNTEAFF.

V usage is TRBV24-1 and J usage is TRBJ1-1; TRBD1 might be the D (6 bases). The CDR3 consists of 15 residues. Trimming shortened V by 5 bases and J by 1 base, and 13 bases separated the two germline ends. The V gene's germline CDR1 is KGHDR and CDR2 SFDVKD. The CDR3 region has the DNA TGTGCCACCAGTGGCCCCGGGACACAGAACACTGAAGCTTTCTTT. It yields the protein CATSGPGTQNTEAFF.

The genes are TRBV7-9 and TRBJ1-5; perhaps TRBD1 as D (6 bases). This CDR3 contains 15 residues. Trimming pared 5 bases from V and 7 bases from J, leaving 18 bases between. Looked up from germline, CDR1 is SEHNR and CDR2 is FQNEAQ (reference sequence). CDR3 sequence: CASSPGTNPSQPQHF. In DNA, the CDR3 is TGTGCCAGCAGCCCCGGGACAAATCCCAGCCAGCCCCAGCATTTT.

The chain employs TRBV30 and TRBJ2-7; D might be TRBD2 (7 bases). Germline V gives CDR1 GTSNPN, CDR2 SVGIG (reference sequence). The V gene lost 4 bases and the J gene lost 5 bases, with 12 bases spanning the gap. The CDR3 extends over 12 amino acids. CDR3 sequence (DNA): TGTGCCTGGACCGGGGGGCAAGACGAGCAGTACTTC. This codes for CAWTGGQDEQYF.

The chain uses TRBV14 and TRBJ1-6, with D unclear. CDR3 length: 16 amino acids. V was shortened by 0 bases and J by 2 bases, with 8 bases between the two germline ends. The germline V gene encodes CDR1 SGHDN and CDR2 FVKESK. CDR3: CASSQDWQAYNSPLHF. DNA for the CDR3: TGTGCCAGCAGCCAAGATTGGCAGGCCTATAATTCACCCCTCCACTTT.

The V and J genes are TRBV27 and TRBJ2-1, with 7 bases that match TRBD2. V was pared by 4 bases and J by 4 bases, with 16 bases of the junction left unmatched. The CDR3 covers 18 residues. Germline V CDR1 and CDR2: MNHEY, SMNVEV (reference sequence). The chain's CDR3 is CASSSKRRTSPFYNEQFF. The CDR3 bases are TGTGCCAGCAGTTCAAAACGACGGACTAGTCCCTTTTACAATGAGCAGTTCTTC.

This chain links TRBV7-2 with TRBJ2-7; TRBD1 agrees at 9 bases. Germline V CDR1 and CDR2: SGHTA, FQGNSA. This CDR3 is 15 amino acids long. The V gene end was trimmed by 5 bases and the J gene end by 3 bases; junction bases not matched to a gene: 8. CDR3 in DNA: TGTGCCAGCAGCCAAAGGACAGGGGCCAGCTACGAGCAGTACTTC. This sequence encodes CASSQRTGASYEQYF.

CDR3 bases: TGTGCCAGCAGTTTATCCCAGGGCTTTAATTCACCCCTCCACTTT. It translates to CASSLSQGFNSPLHF. The chain employs TRBV27 and TRBJ1-6, with a tentative D call TRBD1 (5 bases). The CDR3 length is 15 residues. V shed 0 bases and J shed 6 bases, with 9 bases lying between them. Germline V lookup: CDR1 MNHEY, CDR2 SMNVEV (reference sequence).